This T cell receptor (beta chain) comes out of a study of beta chain features in type 1 diabetes. Study-wide results and caveats: Type 1 diabetes patients had TCRB CDR3s that were shorter (moderately but significantly so) in all four CD4+ subsets. Individuals with type 1 diabetes displayed fewer insertions and more deletions at VDJ junctions. Researchers reported that naive, central memory and Treg TCRB repertoires appeared more similar in patients than in healthy donors.

As regards this clone: Its antigen remains unidentified.

Reverse transcription of all isolated RNA meant that expressed TCRB transcripts were sequenced. Repertoires were generated with immunoSEQ multiplex PCR, while TCRdb's copy carries only in-frame clones and drops some. The sample shows tens of thousands of clones, 55% to 75% of them seen only once. CD45RO/CCR7/CD25/CD127/CD95/CD27 sorting isolated CD4+ naive, central memory, regulatory and stem cell-like memory cells. The sample comprised Tregs from blood. The sequence was obtained from a man between 18 and 29 years old with type 1 diabetes.

The CDR3 loop is CAWSVLVTPARQYF. The CDR3 nucleotides are TGTGCCTGGAGTGTACTAGTCACCCCGGCAAGGCAGTACTTC. The V call is TRBV30, the J call TRBJ2-7; possible D gene TRBD2, 5 bases. The germline V and J ends were trimmed by 0 bases and 9 bases, with 18 bases remaining between them. The CDR3 has 14 amino acids. Per the germline V gene, CDR1 is GTSNPN and CDR2 is SVGIG (reference sequence).